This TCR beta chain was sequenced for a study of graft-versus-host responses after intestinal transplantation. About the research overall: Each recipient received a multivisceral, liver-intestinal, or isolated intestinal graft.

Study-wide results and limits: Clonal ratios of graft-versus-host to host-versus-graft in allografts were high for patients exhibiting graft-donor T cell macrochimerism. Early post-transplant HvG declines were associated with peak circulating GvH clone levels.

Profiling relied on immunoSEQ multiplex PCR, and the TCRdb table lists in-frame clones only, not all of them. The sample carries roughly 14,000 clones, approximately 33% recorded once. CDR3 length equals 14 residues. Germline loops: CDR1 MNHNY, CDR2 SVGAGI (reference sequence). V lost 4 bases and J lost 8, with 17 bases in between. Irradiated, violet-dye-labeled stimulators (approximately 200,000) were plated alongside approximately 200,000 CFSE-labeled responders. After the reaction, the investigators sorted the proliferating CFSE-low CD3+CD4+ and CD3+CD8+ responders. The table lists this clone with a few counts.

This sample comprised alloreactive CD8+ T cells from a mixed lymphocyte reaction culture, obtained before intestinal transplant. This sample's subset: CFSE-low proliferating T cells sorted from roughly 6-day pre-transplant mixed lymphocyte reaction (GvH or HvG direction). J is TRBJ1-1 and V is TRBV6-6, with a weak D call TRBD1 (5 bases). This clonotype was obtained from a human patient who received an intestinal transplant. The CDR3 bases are TGTGCCAGCAGTTTATCCGGGACTCGGGAGGAAGCTTTCTTT. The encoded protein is CASSLSGTREEAFF.